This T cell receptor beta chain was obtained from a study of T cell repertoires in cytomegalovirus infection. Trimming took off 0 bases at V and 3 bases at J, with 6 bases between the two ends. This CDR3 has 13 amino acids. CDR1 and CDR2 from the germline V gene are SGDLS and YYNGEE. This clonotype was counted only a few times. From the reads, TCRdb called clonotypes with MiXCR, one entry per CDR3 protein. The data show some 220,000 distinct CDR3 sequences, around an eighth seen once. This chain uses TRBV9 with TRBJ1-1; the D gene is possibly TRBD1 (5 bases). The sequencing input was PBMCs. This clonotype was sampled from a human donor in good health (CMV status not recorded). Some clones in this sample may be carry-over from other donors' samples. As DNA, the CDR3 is TGTGCCAGCAGCGTAGTAGGGGACACTGAAGCTTTCTTT. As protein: CASSVVGDTEAFF. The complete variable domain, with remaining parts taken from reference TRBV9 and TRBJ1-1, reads DSGVTQTPKHLITATGQRVTLRCSPRSGDLSVYWYQQSLDQGLQFLIQYYNGEERAKGNILERFSAQQFPDLHSELNLSSLELGDSALYFCASSVVGDTEAFFGQGTRLTVV.